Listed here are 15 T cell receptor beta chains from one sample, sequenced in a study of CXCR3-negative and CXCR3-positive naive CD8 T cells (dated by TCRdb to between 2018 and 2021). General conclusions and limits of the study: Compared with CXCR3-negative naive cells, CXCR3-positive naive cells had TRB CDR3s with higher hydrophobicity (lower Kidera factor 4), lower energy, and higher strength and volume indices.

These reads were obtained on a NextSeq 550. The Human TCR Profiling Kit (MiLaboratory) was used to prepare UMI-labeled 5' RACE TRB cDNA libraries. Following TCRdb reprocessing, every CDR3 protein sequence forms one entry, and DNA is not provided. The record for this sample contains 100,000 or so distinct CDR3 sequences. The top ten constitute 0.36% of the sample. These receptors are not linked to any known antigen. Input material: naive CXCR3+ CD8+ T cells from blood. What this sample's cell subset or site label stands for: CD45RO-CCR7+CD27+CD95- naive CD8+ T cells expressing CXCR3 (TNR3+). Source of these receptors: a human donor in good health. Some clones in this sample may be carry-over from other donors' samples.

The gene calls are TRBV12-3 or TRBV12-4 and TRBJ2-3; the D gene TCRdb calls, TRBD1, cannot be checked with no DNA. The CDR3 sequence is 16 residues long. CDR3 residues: CASTLGGFGGTDTQYF.

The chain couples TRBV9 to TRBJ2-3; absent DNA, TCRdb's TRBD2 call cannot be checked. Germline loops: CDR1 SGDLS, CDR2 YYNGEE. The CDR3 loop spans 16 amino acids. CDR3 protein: CASSERTLGYTDTQYF. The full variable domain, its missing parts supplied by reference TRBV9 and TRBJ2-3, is DSGVTQTPKHLITATGQRVTLRCSPRSGDLSVYWYQQSLDQGLQFLIQYYNGEERAKGNILERFSAQQFPDLHSELNLSSLELGDSALYFCASSERTLGYTDTQYFGPGTRLTVL.

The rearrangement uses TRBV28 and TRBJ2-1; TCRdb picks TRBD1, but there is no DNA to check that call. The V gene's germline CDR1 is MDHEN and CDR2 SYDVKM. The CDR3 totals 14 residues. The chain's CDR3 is CASGWGQGYNEQFF.

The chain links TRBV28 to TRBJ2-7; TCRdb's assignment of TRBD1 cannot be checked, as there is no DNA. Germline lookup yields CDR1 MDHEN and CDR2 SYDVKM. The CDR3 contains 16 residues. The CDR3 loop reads CASSRTSGDRAYEQYF.

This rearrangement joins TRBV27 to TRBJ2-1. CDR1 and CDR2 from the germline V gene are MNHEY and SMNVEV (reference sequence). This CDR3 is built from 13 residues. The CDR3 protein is CASSHDLYNEQFF.

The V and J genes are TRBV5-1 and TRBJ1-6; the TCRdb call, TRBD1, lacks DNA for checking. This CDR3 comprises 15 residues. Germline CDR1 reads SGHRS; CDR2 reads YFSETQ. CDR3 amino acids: CARTVPGQDNSPLHF.

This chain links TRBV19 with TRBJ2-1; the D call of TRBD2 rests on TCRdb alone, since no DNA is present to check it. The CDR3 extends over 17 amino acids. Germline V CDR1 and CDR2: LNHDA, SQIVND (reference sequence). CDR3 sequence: CASSIDLEAGPNNEQFF.

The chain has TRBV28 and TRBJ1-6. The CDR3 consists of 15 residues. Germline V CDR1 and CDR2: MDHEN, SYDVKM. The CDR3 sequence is CASSWAPTENSPLHF.

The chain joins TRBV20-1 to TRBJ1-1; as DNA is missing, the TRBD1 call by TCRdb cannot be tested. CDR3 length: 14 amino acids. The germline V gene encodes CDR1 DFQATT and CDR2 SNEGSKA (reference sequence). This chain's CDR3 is CSARSLAGTGKAFF.

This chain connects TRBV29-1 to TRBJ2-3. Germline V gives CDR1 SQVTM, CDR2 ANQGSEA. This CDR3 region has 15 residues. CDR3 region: CSVDQQAYSTDTQYF.

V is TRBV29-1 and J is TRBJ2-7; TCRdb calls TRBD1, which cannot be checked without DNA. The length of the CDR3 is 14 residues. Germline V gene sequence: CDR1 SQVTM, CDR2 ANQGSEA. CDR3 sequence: CSVGGQGSPYEQYF.

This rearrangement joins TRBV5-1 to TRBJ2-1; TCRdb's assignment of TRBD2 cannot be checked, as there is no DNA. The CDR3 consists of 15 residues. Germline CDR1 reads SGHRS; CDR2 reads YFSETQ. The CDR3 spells CASSYTSGGANEQFF.

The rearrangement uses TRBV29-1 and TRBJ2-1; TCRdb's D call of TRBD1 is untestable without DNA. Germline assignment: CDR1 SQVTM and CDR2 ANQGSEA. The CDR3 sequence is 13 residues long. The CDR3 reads CSSGTGVYNEQFF.

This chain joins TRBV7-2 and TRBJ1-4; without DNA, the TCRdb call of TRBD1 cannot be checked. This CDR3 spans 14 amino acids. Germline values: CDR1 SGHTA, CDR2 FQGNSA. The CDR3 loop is CASSLGTGVEKLFF. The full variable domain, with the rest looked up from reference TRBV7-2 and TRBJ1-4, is GAGVSQSPSNKVTEKGKDVELRCDPISGHTALYWYRQSLGQGLEFLIYFQGNSAPDKSGLPSDRFSAERTGGSVSTLTIQRTQQEDSAVYLCASSLGTGVEKLFFGSGTQLSVL.

The CDR3 protein is CSVEGTSGAQGTQYF. The chain is built from TRBV29-1 and TRBJ2-5; the D call from TCRdb, TRBD2, cannot be confirmed without DNA. This CDR3 comprises 15 residues. Germline V gene data show CDR1 as SQVTM and CDR2 as ANQGSEA.